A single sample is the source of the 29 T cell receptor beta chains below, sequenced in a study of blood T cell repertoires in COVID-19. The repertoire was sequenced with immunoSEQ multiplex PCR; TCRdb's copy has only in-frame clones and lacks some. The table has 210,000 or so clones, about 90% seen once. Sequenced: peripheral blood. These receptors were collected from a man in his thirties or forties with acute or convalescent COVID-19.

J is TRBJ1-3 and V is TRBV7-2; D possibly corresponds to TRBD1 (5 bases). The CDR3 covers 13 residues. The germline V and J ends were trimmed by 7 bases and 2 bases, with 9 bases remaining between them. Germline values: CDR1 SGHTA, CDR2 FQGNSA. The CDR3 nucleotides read TGTGCCAGCAAACCAGGGACTGGAAACACCATATATTTT. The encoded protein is CASKPGTGNTIYF.

CDR3 nucleotides: TGCGCCAGCAGCCTTCTTGGGACTAGCGGTTACGAGCAGTACTTC. Translating it yields CASSLLGTSGYEQYF. The chain uses TRBV5-1 and TRBJ2-7, with TRBD2 identical over 11 bases. This CDR3 has 15 amino acids. From germline, CDR1 is SGHRS and CDR2 YFSETQ. The trim removed 4 bases at V and 4 bases at J, leaving 7 bases unmatched.

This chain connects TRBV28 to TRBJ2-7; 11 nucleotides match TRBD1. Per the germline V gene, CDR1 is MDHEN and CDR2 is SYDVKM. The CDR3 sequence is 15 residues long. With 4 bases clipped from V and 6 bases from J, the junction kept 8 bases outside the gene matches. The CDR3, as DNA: TGTGCCAGCAGTTCAGAAACGGGACAGGGGGTCGAGCAGTACTTC. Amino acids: CASSSETGQGVEQYF.

CDR3 amino acids: CASSPRDIYYNEQFF. CDR3 nucleotides: TGTGCCAGCTCACCCCGGGACATCTACTACAATGAGCAGTTCTTC. This chain joins TRBV18 and TRBJ2-1; the D gene is possibly TRBD1 (6 bases). The CDR3 is 15 amino acids. Germline-derived CDR1 and CDR2 are KGHSH and LQKENI. V gave up 3 bases and J gave up 3 bases, with 12 bases separating them.

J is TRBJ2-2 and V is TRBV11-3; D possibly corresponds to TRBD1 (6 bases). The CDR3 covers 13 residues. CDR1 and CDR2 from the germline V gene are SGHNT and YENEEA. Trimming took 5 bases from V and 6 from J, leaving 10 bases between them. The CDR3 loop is CASSNRVAGELFF. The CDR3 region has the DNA TGTGCCAGCAGCAACAGGGTAGCCGGGGAGCTGTTTTTT.

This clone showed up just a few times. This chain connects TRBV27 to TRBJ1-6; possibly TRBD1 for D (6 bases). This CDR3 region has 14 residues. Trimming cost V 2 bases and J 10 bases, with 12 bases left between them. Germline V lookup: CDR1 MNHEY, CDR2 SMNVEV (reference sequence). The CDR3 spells CASSLTWGQSPLHF. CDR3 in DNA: TGTGCCAGCAGTTTAACCTGGGGGCAGTCACCCCTCCACTTT.

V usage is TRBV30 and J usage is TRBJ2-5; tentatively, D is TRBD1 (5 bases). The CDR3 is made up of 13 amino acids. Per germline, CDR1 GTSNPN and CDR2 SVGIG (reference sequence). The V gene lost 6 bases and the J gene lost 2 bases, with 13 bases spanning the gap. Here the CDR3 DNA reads TGTGCCTGTATAGGGGTAGAGCAAGAGACCCAGTACTTC. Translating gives CACIGVEQETQYF.

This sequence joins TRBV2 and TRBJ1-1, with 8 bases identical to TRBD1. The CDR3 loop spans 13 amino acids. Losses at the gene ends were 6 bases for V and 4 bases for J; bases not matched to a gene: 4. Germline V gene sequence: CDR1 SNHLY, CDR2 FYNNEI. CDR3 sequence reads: CASRGTGPTEAFF. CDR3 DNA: TGTGCCAGCAGGGGGACAGGCCCCACTGAAGCTTTCTTT.

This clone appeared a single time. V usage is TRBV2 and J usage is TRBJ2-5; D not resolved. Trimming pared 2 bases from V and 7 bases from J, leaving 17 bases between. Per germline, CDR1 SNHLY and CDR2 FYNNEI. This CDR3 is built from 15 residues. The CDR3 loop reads CASSESRGSRGTQYF. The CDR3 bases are TGTGCCAGCAGTGAATCCCGAGGTTCAAGAGGGACCCAGTACTTC.

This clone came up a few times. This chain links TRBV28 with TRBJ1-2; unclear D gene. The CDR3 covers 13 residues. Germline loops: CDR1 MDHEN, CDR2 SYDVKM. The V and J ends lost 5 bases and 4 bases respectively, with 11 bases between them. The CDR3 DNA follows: TGTGCCAGCAGTCGGAGGTTCCCCTATGGCTACACCTTC. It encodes CASSRRFPYGYTF.

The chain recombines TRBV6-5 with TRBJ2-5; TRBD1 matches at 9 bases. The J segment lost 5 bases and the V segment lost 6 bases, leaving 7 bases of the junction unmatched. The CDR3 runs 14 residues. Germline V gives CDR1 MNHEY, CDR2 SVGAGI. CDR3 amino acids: CASSRGQGLETQYF. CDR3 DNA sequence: TGTGCCAGCAGCCGGGGACAGGGTTTGGAGACCCAGTACTTC.

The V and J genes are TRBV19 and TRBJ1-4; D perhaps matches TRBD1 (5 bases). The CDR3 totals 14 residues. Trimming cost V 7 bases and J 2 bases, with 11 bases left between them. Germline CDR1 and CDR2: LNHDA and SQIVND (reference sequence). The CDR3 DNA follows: TGTGCCAGTACCGGGGGTGTGACTAATGAAAAACTGTTTTTT. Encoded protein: CASTGGVTNEKLFF.

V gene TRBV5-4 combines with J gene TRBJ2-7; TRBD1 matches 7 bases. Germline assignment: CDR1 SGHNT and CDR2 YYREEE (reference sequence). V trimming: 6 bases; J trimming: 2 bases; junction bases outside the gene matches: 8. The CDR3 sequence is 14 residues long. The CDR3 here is CASTPPGQTYEQYF. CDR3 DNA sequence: TGTGCCAGCACCCCTCCGGGACAGACCTACGAGCAGTACTTC.

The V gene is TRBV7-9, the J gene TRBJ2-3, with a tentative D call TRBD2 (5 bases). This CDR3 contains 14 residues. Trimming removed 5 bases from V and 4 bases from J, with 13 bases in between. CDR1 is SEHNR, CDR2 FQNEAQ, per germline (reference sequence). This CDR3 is CASSPRGEADTQYF. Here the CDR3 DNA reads TGTGCCAGCAGCCCTCGGGGTGAGGCAGATACGCAGTATTTT.

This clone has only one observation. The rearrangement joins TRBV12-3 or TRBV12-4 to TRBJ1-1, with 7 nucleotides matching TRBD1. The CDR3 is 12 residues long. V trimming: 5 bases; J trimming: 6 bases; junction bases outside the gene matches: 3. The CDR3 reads CASSPTGPEAFF. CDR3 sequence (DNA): TGTGCCAGCAGTCCGACAGGGCCTGAAGCTTTCTTT.

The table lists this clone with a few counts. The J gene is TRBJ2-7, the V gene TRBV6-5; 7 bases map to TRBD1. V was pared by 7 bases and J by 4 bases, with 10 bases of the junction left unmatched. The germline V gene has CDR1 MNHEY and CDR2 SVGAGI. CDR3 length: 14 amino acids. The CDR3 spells CASMKGQHIYEQYF. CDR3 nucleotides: TGTGCCAGCATGAAGGGACAGCACATTTACGAGCAGTACTTC.

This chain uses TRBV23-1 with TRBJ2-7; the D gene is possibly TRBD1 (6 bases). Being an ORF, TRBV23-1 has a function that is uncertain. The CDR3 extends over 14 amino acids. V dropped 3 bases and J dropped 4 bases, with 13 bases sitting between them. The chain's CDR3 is CASSQPGHLYEQYF. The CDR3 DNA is TGCGCCAGCAGTCAGCCGGGACATCTTTACGAGCAGTACTTC.

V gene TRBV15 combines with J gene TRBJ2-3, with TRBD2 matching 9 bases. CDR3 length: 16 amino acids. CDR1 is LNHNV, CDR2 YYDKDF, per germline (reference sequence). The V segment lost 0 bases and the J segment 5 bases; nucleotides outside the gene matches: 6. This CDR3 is CATSRERGGGGDTQYF. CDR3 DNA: TGTGCCACCAGCAGAGAGCGGGGGGGCGGTGGAGATACGCAGTATTTT.

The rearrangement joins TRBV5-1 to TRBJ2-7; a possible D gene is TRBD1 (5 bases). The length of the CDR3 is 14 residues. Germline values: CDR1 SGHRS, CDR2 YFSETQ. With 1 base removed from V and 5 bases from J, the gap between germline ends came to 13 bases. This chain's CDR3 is CASSLSQGAHEQYF. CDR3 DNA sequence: TGCGCCAGCAGCTTGTCTCAGGGTGCACACGAGCAGTACTTC.

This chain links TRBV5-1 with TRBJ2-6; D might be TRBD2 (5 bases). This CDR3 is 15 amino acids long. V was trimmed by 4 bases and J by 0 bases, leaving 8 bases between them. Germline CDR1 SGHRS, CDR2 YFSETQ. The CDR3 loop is CASSPGGSGANVLTF. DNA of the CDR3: TGCGCCAGCAGCCCAGGAGGCTCTGGGGCCAACGTCCTGACTTTC.

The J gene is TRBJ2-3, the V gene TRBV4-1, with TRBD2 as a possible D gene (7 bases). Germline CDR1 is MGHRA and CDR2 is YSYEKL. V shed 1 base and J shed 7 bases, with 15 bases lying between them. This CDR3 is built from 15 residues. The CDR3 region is CASSQGGGGANTQYF. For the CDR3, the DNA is TGCGCCAGCAGCCAAGGTGGCGGGGGCGCGAATACGCAGTATTTT.

This CDR3 reads CASSATGYEQPQHF. For the CDR3, the DNA is TGTGCCAGCAGTGCCACAGGTTATGAACAGCCCCAGCATTTT. The chain recombines TRBV2 with TRBJ1-5, with D tentatively TRBD1 (5 bases). V was shortened by 4 bases and J by 7 bases, with 14 bases between the two germline ends. Germline-derived CDR1 and CDR2 are SNHLY and FYNNEI. The CDR3 is 14 amino acids.

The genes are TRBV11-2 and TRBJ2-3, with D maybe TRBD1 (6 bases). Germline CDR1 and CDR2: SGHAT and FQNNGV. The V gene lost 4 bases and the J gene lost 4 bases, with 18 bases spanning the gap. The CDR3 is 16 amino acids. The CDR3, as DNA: TGTGCCAGCAGCTCCCTTCGGGACAAACACGCAGATACGCAGTATTTT. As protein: CASSSLRDKHADTQYF.

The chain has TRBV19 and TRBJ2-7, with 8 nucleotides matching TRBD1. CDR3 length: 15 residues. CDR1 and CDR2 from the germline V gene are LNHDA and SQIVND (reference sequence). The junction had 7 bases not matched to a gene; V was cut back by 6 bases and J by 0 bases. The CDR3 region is CASRFWDRSSYEQYF. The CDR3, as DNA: TGTGCCAGTAGATTCTGGGACAGGTCCTCCTACGAGCAGTACTTC.

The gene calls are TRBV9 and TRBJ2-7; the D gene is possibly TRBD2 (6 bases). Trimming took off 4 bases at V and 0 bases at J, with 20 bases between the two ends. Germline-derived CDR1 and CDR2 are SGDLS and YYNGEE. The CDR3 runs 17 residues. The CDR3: CASSPREVLAVSYEQYF. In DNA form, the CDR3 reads TGTGCCAGCAGCCCCCGAGAGGTGTTAGCGGTCTCCTACGAGCAGTACTTC.

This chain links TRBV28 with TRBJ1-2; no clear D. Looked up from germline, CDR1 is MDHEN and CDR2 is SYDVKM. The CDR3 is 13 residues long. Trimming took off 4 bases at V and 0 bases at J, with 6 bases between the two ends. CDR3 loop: CASSSNPNYGYTF. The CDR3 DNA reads TGTGCCAGCAGTTCCAATCCTAACTATGGCTACACCTTC.

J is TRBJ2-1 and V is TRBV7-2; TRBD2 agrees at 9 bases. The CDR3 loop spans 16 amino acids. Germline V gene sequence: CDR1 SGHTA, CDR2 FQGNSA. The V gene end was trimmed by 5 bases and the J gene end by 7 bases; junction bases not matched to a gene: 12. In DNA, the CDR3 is TGTGCCAGCAGCCTCGGAGGGCTAGCGGGGACGAATGAGCAGTTCTTC. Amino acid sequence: CASSLGGLAGTNEQFF.

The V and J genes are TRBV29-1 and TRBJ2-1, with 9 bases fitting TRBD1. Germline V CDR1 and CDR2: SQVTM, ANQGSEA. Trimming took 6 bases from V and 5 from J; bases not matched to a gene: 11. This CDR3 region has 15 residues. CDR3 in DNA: TGCAGCGTAAATACGGACAGGGGTTGGGACAATGAGCAGTTCTTC. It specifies CSVNTDRGWDNEQFF.

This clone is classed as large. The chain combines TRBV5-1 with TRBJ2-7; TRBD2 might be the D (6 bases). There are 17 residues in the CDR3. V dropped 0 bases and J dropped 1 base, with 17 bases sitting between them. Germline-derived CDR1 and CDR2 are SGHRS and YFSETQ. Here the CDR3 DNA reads TGCGCCAGCAGCTTGGAACCCCGGGAGAGGTCATCCTACGAGCAGTACTTC. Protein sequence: CASSLEPRERSSYEQYF.